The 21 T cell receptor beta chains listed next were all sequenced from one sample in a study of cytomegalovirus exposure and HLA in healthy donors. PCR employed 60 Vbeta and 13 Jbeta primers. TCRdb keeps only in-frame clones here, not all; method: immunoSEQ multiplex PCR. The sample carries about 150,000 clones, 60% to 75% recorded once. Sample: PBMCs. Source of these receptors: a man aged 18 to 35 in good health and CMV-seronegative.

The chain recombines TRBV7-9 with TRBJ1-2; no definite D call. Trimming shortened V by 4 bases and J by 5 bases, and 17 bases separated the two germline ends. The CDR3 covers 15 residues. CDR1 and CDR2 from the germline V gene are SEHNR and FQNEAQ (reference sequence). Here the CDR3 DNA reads TGTGCCAGCAGCTCAGGACTTCTTGGCCCTTATGGCTACACCTTC. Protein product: CASSSGLLGPYGYTF.

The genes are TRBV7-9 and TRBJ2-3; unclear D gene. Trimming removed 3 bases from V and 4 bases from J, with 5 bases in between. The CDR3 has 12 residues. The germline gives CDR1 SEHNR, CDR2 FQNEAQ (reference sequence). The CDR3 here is CASSLESDTQYF. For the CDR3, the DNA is TGTGCCAGCAGCTTGGAGTCAGATACGCAGTATTTT. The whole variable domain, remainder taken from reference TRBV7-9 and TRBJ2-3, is DTGVSQNPRHKITKRGQNVTFRCDPISEHNRLYWYRQTLGQGPEFLTYFQNEAQLEKSRLLSDRFSAERPKGSFSTLEIQRTEQGDSAMYLCASSLESDTQYFGPGTRLTVL.

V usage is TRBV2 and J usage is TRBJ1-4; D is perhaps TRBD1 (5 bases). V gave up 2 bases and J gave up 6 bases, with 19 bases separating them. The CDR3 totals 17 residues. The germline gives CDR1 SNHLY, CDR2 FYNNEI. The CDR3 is CASSEQGEVTEDEKLFF. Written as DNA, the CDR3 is TGTGCCAGCAGTGAACAAGGAGAAGTGACAGAGGATGAAAAACTGTTTTTT.

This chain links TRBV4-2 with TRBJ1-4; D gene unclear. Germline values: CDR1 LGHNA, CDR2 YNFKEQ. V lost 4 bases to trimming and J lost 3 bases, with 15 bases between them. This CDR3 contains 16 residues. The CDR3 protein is CASSPLLASPNEKLFF. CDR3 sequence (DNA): TGTGCCAGCAGCCCGTTGTTGGCAAGTCCTAATGAAAAACTGTTTTTT.

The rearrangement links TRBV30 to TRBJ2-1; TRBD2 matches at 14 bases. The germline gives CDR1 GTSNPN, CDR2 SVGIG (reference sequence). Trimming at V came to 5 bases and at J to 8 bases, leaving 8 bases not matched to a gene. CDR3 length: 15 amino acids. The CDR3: CAWSETSGGAHEQFF. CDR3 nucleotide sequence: TGTGCCTGGTCGGAGACTAGCGGGGGGGCACATGAGCAGTTCTTC.

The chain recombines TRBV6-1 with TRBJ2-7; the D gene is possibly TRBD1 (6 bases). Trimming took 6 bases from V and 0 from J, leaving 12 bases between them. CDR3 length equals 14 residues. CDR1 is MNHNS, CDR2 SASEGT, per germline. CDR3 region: CASRTGLSSYEQYV. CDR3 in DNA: TGTGCCAGCAGAACAGGGTTAAGCTCCTACGAGCAGTACGTC.

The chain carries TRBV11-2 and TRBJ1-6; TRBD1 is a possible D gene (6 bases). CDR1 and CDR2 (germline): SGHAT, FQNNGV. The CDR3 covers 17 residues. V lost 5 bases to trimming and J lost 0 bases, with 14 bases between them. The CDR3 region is CASSLTGNPSYNSPLHF. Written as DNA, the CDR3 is TGTGCCAGCAGCCTTACAGGGAACCCCTCCTATAATTCACCCCTCCACTTT.

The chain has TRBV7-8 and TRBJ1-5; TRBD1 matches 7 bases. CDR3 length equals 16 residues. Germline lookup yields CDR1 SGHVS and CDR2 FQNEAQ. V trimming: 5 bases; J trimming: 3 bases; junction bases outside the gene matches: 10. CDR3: CASSPTTDRVNQPQHF. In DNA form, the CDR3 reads TGTGCCAGCAGCCCGACGACAGACAGGGTCAATCAGCCCCAGCATTTT.

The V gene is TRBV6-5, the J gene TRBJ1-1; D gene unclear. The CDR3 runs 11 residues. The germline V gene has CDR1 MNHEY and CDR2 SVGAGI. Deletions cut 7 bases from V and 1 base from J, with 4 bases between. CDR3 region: CASTKNTEAFF. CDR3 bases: TGTGCCAGCACCAAGAACACTGAAGCTTTCTTT.

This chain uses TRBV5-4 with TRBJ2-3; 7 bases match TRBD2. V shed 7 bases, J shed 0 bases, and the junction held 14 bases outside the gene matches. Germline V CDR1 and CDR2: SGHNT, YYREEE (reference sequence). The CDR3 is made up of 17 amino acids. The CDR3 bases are TGTGCCAGCGAGTCCAATCCGGGACTAACTAGCACAGATACGCAGTATTTT. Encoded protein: CASESNPGLTSTDTQYF.

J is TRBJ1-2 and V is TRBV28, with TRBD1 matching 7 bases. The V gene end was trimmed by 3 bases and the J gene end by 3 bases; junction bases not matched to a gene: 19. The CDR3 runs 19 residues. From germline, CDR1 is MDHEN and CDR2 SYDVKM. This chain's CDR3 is CASSFPDWTGAQVYYGYTF. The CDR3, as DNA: TGTGCCAGCAGTTTCCCCGACTGGACAGGCGCCCAGGTGTACTATGGCTACACCTTC.

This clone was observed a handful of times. CDR3 nucleotide sequence: TGTGCCAGCAGTGAAGAAGGATACGGAACTACCTACGAGCAGTACTTC. Translating it yields CASSEEGYGTTYEQYF. The genes are TRBV2 and TRBJ2-7; no clear D. Per the germline V gene, CDR1 is SNHLY and CDR2 is FYNNEI. The CDR3 sequence is 16 residues long. The V end was cut by 1 base, the J end by 2 bases, with 15 bases between.

Here the CDR3 reads CASSPSGGRRETQYF. Here the CDR3 DNA reads TGTGCCAGCAGCCCTAGCGGGGGCCGGCGGGAGACCCAGTACTTC. The V call is TRBV25-1, the J call TRBJ2-5; 10 bases are shared with TRBD2. The CDR3 contains 15 residues. Germline lookup yields CDR1 MGHDK and CDR2 SYGVNS. With 6 bases clipped from V and 5 bases from J, the junction kept 9 bases outside the gene matches. Drawing the rest from reference TRBV25-1 and TRBJ2-5, the complete variable domain is EADIYQTPRYLVIGTGKKITLECSQTMGHDKMYWYQQDPGMELHLIHYSYGVNSTEKGDLSSESTVSRIRTEHFPLTLESARPSHTSQYLCASSPSGGRRETQYFGPGTRLLVL.

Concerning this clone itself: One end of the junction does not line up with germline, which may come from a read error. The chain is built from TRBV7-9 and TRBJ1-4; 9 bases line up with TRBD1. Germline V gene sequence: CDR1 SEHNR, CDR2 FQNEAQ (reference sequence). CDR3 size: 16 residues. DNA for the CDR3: TGTTCCAGCAGCCAGTTAAGGACAGGGGCGGCTGAAAAACTGTTTTTT. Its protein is CSSSQLRTGAAEKLFF. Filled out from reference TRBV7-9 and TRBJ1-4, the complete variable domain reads DTGVSQNPRHKITKRGQNVTFRCDPISEHNRLYWYRQTLGQGPEFLTYFQNEAQLEKSRLLSDRFSAERPKGSFSTLEIQRTEQGDSAMYLCSSSQLRTGAAEKLFFGSGTQLSVL.

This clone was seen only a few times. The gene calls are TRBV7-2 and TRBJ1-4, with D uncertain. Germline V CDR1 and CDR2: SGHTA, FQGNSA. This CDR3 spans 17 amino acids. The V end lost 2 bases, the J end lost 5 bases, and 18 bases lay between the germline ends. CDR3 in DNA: TGTGCCAGCAGCTTATTTTCCCGGGAGCTCGGGAATGAAAAACTGTTTTTT. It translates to CASSLFSRELGNEKLFF.

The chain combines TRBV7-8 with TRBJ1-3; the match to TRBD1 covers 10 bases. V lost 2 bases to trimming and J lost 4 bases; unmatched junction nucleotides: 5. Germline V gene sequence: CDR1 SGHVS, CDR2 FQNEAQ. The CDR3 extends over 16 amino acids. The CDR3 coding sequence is TGTGCCAGCAGCTTACGGGACAGGGGCGGGGGAAACACCATATATTTT. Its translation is CASSLRDRGGGNTIYF.

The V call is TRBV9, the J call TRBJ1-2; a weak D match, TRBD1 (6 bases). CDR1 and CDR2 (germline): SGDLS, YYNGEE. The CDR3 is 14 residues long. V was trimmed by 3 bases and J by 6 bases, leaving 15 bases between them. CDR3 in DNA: TGTGCCAGCAGCGGCCGGGACACCCAGGATGGCTACACCTTC. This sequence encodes CASSGRDTQDGYTF.

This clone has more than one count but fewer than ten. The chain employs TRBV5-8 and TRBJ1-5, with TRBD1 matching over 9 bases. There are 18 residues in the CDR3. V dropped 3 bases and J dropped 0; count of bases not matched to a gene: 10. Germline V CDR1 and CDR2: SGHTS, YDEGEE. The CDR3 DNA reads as TGTGCCAGCAGCTCTGGGGACAGGGCTTCTTATAGCAATCAGCCCCAGCATTTT. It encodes CASSSGDRASYSNQPQHF.

CDR3 region: CASSLPSRQVALYNEQFF. CDR3 nucleotides: TGTGCCAGCAGCTTACCCTCCAGACAGGTCGCGCTCTACAATGAGCAGTTCTTC. The J gene is TRBJ2-1, the V gene TRBV11-2, with a tentative D call TRBD1 (6 bases). Per germline, CDR1 SGHAT and CDR2 FQNNGV. Trimming took off 2 bases at V and 3 bases at J, with 20 bases between the two ends. The CDR3 spans 18 residues.

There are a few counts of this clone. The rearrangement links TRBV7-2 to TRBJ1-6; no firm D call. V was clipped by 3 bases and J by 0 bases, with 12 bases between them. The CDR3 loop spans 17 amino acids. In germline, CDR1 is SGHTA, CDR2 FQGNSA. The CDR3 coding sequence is TGTGCCAGCAGCTTGAGGCAGCCGAGCTCCTATAATTCACCCCTCCACTTT. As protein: CASSLRQPSSYNSPLHF.

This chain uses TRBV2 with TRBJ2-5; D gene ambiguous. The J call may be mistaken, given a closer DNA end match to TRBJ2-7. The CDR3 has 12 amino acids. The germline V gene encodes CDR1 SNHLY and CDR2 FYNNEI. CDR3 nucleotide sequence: TGTGCCAGCACCTTGACGCGGTACGAGCAGTACTTC. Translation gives CASTLTRYEQYF.